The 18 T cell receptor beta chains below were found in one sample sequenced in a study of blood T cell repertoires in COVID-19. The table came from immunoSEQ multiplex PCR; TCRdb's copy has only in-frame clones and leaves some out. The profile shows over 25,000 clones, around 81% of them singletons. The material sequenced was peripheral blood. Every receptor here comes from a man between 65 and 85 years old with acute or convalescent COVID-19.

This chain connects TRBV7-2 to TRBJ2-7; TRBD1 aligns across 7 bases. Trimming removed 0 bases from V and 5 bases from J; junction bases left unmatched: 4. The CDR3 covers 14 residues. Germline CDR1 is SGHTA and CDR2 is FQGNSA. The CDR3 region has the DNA TGTGCCAGCAGCTTAGCAGGGGGCAGGAACGAGCAGTACTTC. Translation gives CASSLAGGRNEQYF.

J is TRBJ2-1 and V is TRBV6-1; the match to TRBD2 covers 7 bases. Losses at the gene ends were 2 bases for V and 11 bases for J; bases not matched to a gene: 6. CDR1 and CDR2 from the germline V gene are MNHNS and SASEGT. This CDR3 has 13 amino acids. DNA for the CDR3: TGTGCCAGCAGTGAACAGCGGGGTAACAAGCAGTTCTTC. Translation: CASSEQRGNKQFF.

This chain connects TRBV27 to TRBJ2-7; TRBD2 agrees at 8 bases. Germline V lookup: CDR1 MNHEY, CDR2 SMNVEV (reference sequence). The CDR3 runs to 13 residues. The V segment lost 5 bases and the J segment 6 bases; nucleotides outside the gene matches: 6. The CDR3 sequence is CASSLLAVREQYF. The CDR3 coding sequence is TGTGCCAGCAGTCTACTAGCGGTCCGCGAGCAGTACTTC.

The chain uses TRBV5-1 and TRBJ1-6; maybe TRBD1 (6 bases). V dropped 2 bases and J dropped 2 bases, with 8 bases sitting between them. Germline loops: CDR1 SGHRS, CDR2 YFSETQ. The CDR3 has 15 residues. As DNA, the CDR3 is TGCGCCAGCAGCTTTAAGGGGGCCTATAATTCACCCCTCCACTTT. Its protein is CASSFKGAYNSPLHF.

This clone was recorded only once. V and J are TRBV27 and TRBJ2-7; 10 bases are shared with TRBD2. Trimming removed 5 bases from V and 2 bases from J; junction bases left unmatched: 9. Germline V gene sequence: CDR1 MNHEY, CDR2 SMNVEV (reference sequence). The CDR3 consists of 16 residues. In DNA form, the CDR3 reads TGTGCCAGCAGTACCCGGACTAGCGGACCGACCTACGAGCAGTACTTC. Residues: CASSTRTSGPTYEQYF.

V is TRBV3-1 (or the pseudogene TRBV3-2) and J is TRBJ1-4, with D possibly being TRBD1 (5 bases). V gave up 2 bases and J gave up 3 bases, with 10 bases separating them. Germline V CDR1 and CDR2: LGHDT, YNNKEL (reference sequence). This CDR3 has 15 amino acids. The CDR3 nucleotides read TGTGCCAGCAGCCAATTTCAGGGATCTAATGAAAAACTGTTTTTT. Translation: CASSQFQGSNEKLFF.

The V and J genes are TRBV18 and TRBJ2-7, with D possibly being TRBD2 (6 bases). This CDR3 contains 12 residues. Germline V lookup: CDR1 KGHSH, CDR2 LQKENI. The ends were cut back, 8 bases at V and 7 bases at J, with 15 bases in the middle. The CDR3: CASQREQGEQYF. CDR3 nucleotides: TGTGCCAGCCAACGGGAGCAAGGAGAGCAGTACTTC.

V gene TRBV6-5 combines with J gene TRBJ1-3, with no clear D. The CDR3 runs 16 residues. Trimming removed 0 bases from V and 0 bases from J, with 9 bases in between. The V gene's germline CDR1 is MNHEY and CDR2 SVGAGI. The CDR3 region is CASSYSNAISGNTIYF. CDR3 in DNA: TGTGCCAGCAGTTACTCGAATGCTATCTCTGGAAACACCATATATTTT.

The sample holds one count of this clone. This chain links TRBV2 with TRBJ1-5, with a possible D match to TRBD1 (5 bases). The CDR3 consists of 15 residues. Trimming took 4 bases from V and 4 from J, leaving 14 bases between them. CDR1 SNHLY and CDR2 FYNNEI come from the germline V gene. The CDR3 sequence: CASSGIGGGNQPQHF. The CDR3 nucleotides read TGTGCCAGCAGTGGAATCGGGGGAGGTAATCAGCCCCAGCATTTT.

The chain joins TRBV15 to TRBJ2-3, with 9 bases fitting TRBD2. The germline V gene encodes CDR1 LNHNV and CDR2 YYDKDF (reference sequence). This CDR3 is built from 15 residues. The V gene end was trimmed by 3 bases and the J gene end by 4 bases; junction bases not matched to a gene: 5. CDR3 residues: CATSSRLAAADTQYF. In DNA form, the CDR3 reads TGTGCCACCAGCAGTAGACTAGCGGCGGCAGATACGCAGTATTTT.

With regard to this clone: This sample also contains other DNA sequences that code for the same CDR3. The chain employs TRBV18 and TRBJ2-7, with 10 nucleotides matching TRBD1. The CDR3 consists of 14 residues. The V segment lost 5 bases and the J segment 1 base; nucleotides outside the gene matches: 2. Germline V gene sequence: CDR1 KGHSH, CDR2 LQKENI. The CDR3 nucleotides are TGTGCCAGCTCAACGGGACAGGGGTCCTACGAGCAGTACTTC. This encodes CASSTGQGSYEQYF.

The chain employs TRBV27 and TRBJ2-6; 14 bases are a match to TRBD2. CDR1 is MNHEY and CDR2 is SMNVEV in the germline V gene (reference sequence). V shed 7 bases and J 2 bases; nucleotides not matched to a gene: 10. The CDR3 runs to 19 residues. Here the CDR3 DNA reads TGTGCCAGCACCGAAATGGGACTAGCGGGAGTCACTGGGGCCAACGTCCTGACTTTC. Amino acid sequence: CASTEMGLAGVTGANVLTF.

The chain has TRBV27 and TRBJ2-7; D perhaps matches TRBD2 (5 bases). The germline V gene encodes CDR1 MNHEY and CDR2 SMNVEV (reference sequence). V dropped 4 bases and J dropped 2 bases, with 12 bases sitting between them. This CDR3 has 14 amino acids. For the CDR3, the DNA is TGTGCCAGCAGTTATGCGGGTCTTCCCTACGAGCAGTACTTC. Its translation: CASSYAGLPYEQYF.

The CDR3 here is CASSDPTSGVGTDTQYF. The DNA of the CDR3 is TGCGCCAGCAGTGATCCGACTAGCGGCGTCGGCACAGATACGCAGTATTTT. This chain uses TRBV10-2 with TRBJ2-3, with 9 bases matching TRBD2. V shed 3 bases, J shed 1 base, and the junction held 8 bases outside the gene matches. The CDR3 contains 17 residues. CDR1 WSHSY and CDR2 SAAADI come from the germline V gene.

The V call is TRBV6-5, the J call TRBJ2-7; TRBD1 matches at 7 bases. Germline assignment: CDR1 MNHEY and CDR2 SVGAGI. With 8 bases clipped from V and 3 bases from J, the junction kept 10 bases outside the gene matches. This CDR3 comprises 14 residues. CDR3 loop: CASRREQGYYEQYF. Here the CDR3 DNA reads TGTGCCAGCCGCCGTGAACAGGGGTACTACGAGCAGTACTTC.

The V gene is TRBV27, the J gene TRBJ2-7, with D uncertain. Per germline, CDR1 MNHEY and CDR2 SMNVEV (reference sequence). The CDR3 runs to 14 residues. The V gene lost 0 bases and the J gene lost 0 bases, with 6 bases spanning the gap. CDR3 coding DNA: TGTGCCAGCAGTTTATCGGGCTCCTCCTACGAGCAGTACTTC. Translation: CASSLSGSSYEQYF.

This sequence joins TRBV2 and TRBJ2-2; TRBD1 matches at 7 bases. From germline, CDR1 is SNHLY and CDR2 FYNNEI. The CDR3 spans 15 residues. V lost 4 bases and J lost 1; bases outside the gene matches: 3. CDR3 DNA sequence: TGTGCCAGCAGTGTAAGACAGGGGAACACCGGGGAGCTGTTTTTT. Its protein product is CASSVRQGNTGELFF.

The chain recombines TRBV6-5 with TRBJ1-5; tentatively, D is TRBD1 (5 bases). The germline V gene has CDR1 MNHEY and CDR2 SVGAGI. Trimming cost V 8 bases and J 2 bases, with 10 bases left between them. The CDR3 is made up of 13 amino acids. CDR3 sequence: CASSRGGNQPQHF. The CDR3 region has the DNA TGTGCCAGCTCCCGGGGGGGCAATCAGCCCCAGCATTTT.